These T cell receptor beta chains were read from a single sample in a study of control samples from healthy donors and cancer patients. The assay was immunoSEQ multiplex PCR, and TCRdb's table has in-frame clones only and misses some. The table has around 53,000 clones, 80% to 90% seen once. The sample consisted of PBMCs. The receptors were gathered from a woman between 50 and 59 years old with lung cancer. Both conserved end residues are trimmed from each CDR3.

>12|TRBV27
ASSSTRLGGEAF
>9|TRBV5-6
ASSTMGEQY
>11|TRBV19
ASKNSGTYEQY
>11|TRBV19
ASTVDLNTEAF
>15|TRBV7-2
ASSPHGGFGRDTEAF
>13|TRBV28
ASSFNTGGNSPLH
>11|TRBV7-2
ASSPYSNQPQH
>11|TRBV29-1
SVGWETGTEAF
>14|TRBV6-6
ASRPPGGQVNEKLF
>11|TRBV6-5
ASSPSRRGEAF
>11|TRBV18
ASSLQGDGELF
>12|TRBV5-1
ASSLDGKFTEAF
>13|TRBV4-3
ASSQESSGANVLT
>13|TRBV7-3
ASRPSGGRGETQY
>14|TRBV28
ASSLSLAGYTDTQY
>12|TRBV18
ASSRKGQTYEQY
>11|TRBV19
ASSMTEKYGYT
>11|TRBV5-1
ASSLGHLREQY